The T cell receptor (beta chain) described here comes from a study of T cells after yellow fever vaccination. Overall study context: Fractions containing few cells were prepared with SMART-Seq v4 Ultra Low Input. Whole-study findings and limits: The appearance of a small share of clonotypes in both CD4 and CD8 compartments was observed. After the booster, approximately 96% of CD4 and approximately 90% of CD8 primary-response clones were re-detected.

Turning to this clonotype: Antigen: not known.

The germline V gene has CDR1 SGHDT and CDR2 YYEEEE. This CDR3 has 14 amino acids. V shed 1 base and J shed 5 bases, with 12 bases lying between them. As TCR cDNA was made by 5'RACE template switching, a universal primer site and UMIs were added. Each CDR3 protein is one row after TCRdb ran MiXCR on the 5' RACE reads. Of 400,000 to 650,000 distinct CDR3 sequences in the sample, around a fifth were seen once. J is TRBJ2-5 and V is TRBV5-6; D not resolved. The receptor was derived from a man aged 18 to 29 who received the YFV17D yellow fever vaccine. The starting material was PBMCs, obtained less than 25 days after the first yellow fever vaccination. The CDR3 spells CASSLSSLFETQYF. The DNA of the CDR3 is TGTGCCAGCAGCTTGTCCTCCCTCTTCGAGACCCAGTACTTC. The whole variable domain, remainder taken from reference TRBV5-6 and TRBJ2-5, is DAGVTQSPTHLIKTRGQQVTLRCSPKSGHDTVSWYQQALGQGPQFIFQYYEEEERQRGNFPDRFSGHQFPNYSSELNVNALLLGDSALYLCASSLSSLFETQYFGPGTRLLVL.